Detailed here is one T cell receptor (beta chain). The source of the sample is a study of blood T cell repertoires in COVID-19. Study-level information: The origin of the acute and convalescent COVID-19 samples was the United States, Italy and Spain.

Germline CDR1 and CDR2: SGHRS and YFSETQ. Germline trimming cut 5 bases from V and 4 bases from J; bases unmatched to any gene: 14. The CDR3 sequence is 18 residues long. Measured with immunoSEQ multiplex PCR; TCRdb has only the in-frame clones, and not every one. The data hold about 240,000 clones, with around four fifths observed a single time. V and J are TRBV5-1 and TRBJ1-4; the match to TRBD1 covers 10 bases. The receptor's source is a woman aged 60-70 years with active or convalescent COVID-19. Sequences were obtained from peripheral blood. The CDR3: CASSRGVGQGLGNEKLFF. DNA for the CDR3: TGCGCCAGCAGTCGAGGCGTGGGACAGGGGCTGGGTAATGAAAAACTGTTTTTT. Variable domain in full (rest from reference TRBV5-1 and TRBJ1-4): KAGVTQTPRYLIKTRGQQVTLSCSPISGHRSVSWYQQTPGQGLQFLFEYFSETQRNKGNFPGRFSGRQFSNSRSEMNVSTLELGDSALYLCASSRGVGQGLGNEKLFFGSGTQLSVL.